Below are 24 T cell receptor beta chains sequenced from a single sample in a study of monozygotic twins with inflammatory bowel disease. With the 5' RACE reads reprocessed, TCRdb shows one record per CDR3 protein and no DNA. This repertoire includes some 99,000 distinct CDR3 sequences. Sequenced material: blood. Receptors originate from a human donor with ulcerative colitis or Crohn's disease, or a healthy co-twin of an affected twin (not recorded which).

V gene TRBV29-1 combines with J gene TRBJ2-1; TCRdb indicates TRBD2, and absent DNA this call remains unverified. Germline V gives CDR1 SQVTM, CDR2 ANQGSEA. The length of the CDR3 is 20 residues. CDR3 in amino acids: CSVGPHAGLAGGPGYNEQFF.

J is TRBJ1-1 and V is TRBV20-1; the TCRdb call, TRBD1, lacks DNA for checking. Germline V lookup: CDR1 DFQATT, CDR2 SNEGSKA (reference sequence). The CDR3 is made up of 11 amino acids. CDR3 sequence: CSAKQGPEAFF.

This rearrangement joins TRBV7-8 to TRBJ2-2; checking the TCRdb D call of TRBD2 is not possible without DNA. This CDR3 contains 18 residues. Germline V lookup: CDR1 SGHVS, CDR2 FQNEAQ. CDR3 in amino acids: CASSLVVVSGWNTGELFF.

The chain joins TRBV6-6 to TRBJ1-2; TCRdb calls TRBD1, which cannot be checked without DNA. The CDR3 contains 12 residues. Per the germline V gene, CDR1 is MNHNY and CDR2 is SVGAGI (reference sequence). The CDR3 sequence is CASSTSGGAYTF.

This chain uses TRBV5-5 with TRBJ1-1; lacking DNA, the TRBD1 call made by TCRdb goes unchecked. The length of the CDR3 is 13 residues. Germline V gives CDR1 SGHKS, CDR2 YYEKEE (reference sequence). The CDR3 loop reads CASSRQGAGEAFF.

V gene TRBV7-9 combines with J gene TRBJ2-1; TCRdb gives TRBD2 as the D gene, but with no DNA this cannot be confirmed. Looked up from germline, CDR1 is SEHNR and CDR2 is FQNEAQ (reference sequence). This CDR3 is built from 14 residues. The CDR3 is CASSRLAEYNEQFF.

This CDR3 is CASRKEGLPNTGELFF. The rearrangement links TRBV19 to TRBJ2-2; the D gene TCRdb calls, TRBD2, cannot be checked with no DNA. Germline CDR1 reads LNHDA; CDR2 reads SQIVND (reference sequence). This CDR3 has 16 amino acids.

The genes are TRBV20-1 and TRBJ2-1; the TCRdb call, TRBD1, lacks DNA for checking. CDR1 DFQATT and CDR2 SNEGSKA come from the germline V gene (reference sequence). CDR3 length: 19 amino acids. The CDR3 protein is CSARGSDSASHRRYNEQFF.

The rearrangement joins TRBV5-4 to TRBJ2-1; TCRdb selects TRBD1, and the lack of DNA leaves this call unchecked. Germline V gives CDR1 SGHNT, CDR2 YYREEE (reference sequence). CDR3 length equals 16 residues. CDR3 region: CASSGGGQGGRDEQFF.

The genes are TRBV4-1 and TRBJ2-7; checking the TCRdb D call of TRBD2 is not possible without DNA. CDR1 is MGHRA, CDR2 YSYEKL, per germline. The CDR3 runs to 14 residues. The CDR3 region is CASSQDEGNYEQYF.

The rearrangement joins TRBV12-3 or TRBV12-4 to TRBJ2-7; TCRdb's D gene call, TRBD1, goes unchecked for lack of DNA. CDR3 length equals 13 residues. The CDR3: CASSFDRAYEQYF.

The rearrangement links TRBV7-3 to TRBJ1-2; the D call of TRBD1 rests on TCRdb alone, since no DNA is present to check it. CDR1 is SGHTA and CDR2 is FQGTGA in the germline V gene. The CDR3 contains 14 residues. CDR3 loop: CASSLTGAGDGYTF.

The V gene is TRBV4-1, the J gene TRBJ2-7; TCRdb's D call, TRBD2, is unchecked because there is no DNA. The CDR3 sequence is 15 residues long. Looked up from germline, CDR1 is MGHRA and CDR2 is YSYEKL. The CDR3 protein is CASSQPGPTTYEQYF.

The rearrangement uses TRBV4-2 and TRBJ1-2; TCRdb's assignment of TRBD1 cannot be checked, as there is no DNA. Germline-derived CDR1 and CDR2 are LGHNA and YNFKEQ. There are 16 residues in the CDR3. This CDR3 is CASSQDPWGGDYGYTF.

The chain has TRBV20-1 and TRBJ1-5; TCRdb's D gene call, TRBD1, goes unchecked for lack of DNA. CDR1 is DFQATT, CDR2 SNEGSKA, per germline (reference sequence). The CDR3 covers 15 residues. Here the CDR3 reads CSAPDSGTGNQPQHF.

The rearrangement joins TRBV5-5 to TRBJ2-6; TCRdb outputs TRBD1, but without DNA this stays unchecked. The CDR3 is 15 residues long. CDR1 is SGHKS, CDR2 YYEKEE, per germline (reference sequence). The CDR3 loop reads CASSDTGEGANVLTF.

The chain recombines TRBV7-9 with TRBJ2-4; TCRdb gives TRBD1 as the D gene, but with no DNA this cannot be confirmed. CDR3 length: 15 amino acids. Germline-derived CDR1 and CDR2 are SEHNR and FQNEAQ (reference sequence). The CDR3 here is CASSPFSGGGNIQYF. Combining the CDR3 with reference TRBV7-9 and TRBJ2-4 gives the whole variable domain DTGVSQNPRHKITKRGQNVTFRCDPISEHNRLYWYRQTLGQGPEFLTYFQNEAQLEKSRLLSDRFSAERPKGSFSTLEIQRTEQGDSAMYLCASSPFSGGGNIQYFGAGTRLSVL.

The chain employs TRBV5-1 and TRBJ2-1; with no DNA, the TCRdb D assignment of TRBD1 cannot be verified. Germline lookup yields CDR1 SGHRS and CDR2 YFSETQ. This CDR3 is built from 15 residues. This CDR3 reads CASSLEGTGFGEQFF.

V gene TRBV11-3 combines with J gene TRBJ2-2; the TCRdb D gene call, TRBD2, has no DNA to confirm it. Germline lookup yields CDR1 SGHNT and CDR2 YENEEA. CDR3 size: 13 residues. The CDR3 is CASTRRGNGELFF.

The J gene is TRBJ1-2, the V gene TRBV6-2 or TRBV6-3; TCRdb selects TRBD1, and the lack of DNA leaves this call unchecked. The CDR3 runs 14 residues. The V gene's germline CDR1 is MNHEY and CDR2 SVGEGT. The CDR3 region is CASRRTGGDYGYTF.

The rearrangement uses TRBV28 and TRBJ1-2. This CDR3 contains 12 residues. Per germline, CDR1 MDHEN and CDR2 SYDVKM. The CDR3 loop is CASSWYNLGYTF.

The V gene is TRBV20-1, the J gene TRBJ1-2. The germline gives CDR1 DFQATT, CDR2 SNEGSKA (reference sequence). This CDR3 has 12 amino acids. This CDR3 is CSARNVDYGYTF.

The chain uses TRBV9 and TRBJ1-6. The CDR3 extends over 14 amino acids. Per germline, CDR1 SGDLS and CDR2 YYNGEE. Here the CDR3 reads CASSPTDGNSPLHF. Complete variable domain (other parts from reference TRBV9 and TRBJ1-6): DSGVTQTPKHLITATGQRVTLRCSPRSGDLSVYWYQQSLDQGLQFLIQYYNGEERAKGNILERFSAQQFPDLHSELNLSSLELGDSALYFCASSPTDGNSPLHFGNGTRLTVT.

The V and J genes are TRBV3-1 and TRBJ1-2; TCRdb's assignment of TRBD1 cannot be checked, as there is no DNA. Per germline, CDR1 LGHDT and CDR2 YNNKEL (reference sequence). This CDR3 is built from 12 residues. Here the CDR3 reads CASSWEGADYTF.